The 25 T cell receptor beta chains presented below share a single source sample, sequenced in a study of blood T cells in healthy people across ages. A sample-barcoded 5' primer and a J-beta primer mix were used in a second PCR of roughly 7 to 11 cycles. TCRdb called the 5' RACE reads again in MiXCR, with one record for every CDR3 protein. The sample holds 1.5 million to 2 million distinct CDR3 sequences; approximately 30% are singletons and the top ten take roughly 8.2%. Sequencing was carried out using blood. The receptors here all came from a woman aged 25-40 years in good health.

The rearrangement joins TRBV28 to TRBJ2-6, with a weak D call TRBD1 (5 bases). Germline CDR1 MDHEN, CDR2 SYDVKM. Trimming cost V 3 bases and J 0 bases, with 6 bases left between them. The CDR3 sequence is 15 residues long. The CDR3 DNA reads TGTGCCAGCAGTTTTGGGGCCTCTGGGGCCAACGTCCTGACTTTC. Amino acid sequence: CASSFGASGANVLTF.

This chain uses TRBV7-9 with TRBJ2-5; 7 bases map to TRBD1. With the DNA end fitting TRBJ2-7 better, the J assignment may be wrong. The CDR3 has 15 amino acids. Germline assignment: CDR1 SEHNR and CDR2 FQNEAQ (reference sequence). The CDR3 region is CASSLAGQETCEQYF. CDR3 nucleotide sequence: TGTGCCAGCAGCTTAGCAGGACAGGAGACCTGCGAGCAGTACTTC.

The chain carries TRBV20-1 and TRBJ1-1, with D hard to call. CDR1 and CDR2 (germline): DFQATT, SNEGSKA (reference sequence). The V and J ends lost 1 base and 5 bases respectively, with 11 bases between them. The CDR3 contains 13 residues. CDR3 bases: TGCAGTGCTAGAGGCGGGGATTGGACTGAAGCTTTCTTT. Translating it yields CSARGGDWTEAFF.

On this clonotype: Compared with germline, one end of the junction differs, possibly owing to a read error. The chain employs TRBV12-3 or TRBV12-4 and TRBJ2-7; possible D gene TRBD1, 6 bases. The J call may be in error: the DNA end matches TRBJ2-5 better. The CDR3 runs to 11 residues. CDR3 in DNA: TGTGCCTGCAGTCAGGGGGAGACCCAGTACTTC. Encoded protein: CACSQGETQYF.

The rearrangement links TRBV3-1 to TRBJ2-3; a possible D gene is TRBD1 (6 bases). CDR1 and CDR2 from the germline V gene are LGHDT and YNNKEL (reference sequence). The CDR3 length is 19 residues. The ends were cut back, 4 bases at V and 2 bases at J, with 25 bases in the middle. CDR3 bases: TGTGCCAGCAGCCCGCAAAAAGGACAGAGGGTGGTTATCACAGATACGCAGTATTTT. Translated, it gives CASSPQKGQRVVITDTQYF.

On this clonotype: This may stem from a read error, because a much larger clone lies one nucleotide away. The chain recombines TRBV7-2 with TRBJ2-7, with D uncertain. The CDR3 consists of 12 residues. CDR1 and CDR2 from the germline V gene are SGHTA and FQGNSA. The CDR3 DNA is TGTGCCAGCAGCCAGCAATCCCCGCAGCAGCACTTC. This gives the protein CASSQQSPQQHF.

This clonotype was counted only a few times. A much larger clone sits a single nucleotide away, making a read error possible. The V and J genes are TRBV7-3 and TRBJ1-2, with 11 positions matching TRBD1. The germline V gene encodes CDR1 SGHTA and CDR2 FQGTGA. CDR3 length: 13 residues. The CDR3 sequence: CAGSGTGGYGYTF. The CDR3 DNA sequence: TGTGCCGGCAGCGGGACAGGGGGCTATGGCTACACCTTC.

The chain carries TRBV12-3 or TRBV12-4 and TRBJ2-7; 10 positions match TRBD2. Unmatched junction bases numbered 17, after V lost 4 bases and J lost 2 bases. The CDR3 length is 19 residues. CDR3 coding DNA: TGTGCCAGCAGTTCCCCCTTTATTACTAGCGGGACTTCCACCTACGAGCAGTACTTC. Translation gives CASSSPFITSGTSTYEQYF.

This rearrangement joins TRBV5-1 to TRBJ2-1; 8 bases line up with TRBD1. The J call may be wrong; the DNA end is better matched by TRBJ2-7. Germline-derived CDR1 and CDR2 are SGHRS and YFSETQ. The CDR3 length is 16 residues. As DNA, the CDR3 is TGCGCCAGCAGCTATGGACAGGGTGGCTCCTACAATGAGCAGTACTTC. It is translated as CASSYGQGGSYNEQYF.

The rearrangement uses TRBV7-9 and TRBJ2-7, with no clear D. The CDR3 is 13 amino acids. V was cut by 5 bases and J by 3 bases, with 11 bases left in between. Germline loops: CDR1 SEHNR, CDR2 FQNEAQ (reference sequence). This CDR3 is CASSQSTDYEQYF. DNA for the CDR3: TGTGCCAGCAGCCAAAGCACGGACTACGAGCAGTACTTC. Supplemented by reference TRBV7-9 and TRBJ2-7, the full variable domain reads DTGVSQNPRHKITKRGQNVTFRCDPISEHNRLYWYRQTLGQGPEFLTYFQNEAQLEKSRLLSDRFSAERPKGSFSTLEIQRTEQGDSAMYLCASSQSTDYEQYFGPGTRLTVT.

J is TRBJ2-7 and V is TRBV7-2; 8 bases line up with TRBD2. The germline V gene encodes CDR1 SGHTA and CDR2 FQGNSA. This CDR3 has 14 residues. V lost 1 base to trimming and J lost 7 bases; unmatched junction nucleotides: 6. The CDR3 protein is CASSLVVSGKEQYF. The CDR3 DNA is TGTGCCAGCAGCTTAGTAGTTAGCGGGAAGGAGCAGTACTTC.

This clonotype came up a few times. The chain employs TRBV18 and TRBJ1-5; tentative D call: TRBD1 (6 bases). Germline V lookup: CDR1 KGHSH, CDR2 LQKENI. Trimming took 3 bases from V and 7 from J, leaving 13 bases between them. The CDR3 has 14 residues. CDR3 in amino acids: CASSPGQKGQPQHF. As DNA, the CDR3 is TGTGCCAGCTCACCCGGACAGAAGGGGCAGCCCCAGCATTTT.

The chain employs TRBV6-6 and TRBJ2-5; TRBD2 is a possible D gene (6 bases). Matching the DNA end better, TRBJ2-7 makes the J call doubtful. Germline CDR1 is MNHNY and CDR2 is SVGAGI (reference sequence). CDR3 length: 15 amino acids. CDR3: CASSWGGAGVDEQYF. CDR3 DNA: TGTGCCAGCAGTTGGGGAGGAGCGGGTGTCGACGAGCAGTACTTC.

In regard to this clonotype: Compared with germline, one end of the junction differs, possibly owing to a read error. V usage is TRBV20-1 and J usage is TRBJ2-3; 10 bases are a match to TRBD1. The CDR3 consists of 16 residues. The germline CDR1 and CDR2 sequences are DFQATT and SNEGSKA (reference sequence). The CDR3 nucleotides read TGCAGTGCAATCCCCAGGACAGGGGGGGCGGGAGATACGCGGTATTTT. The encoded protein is CSAIPRTGGAGDTRYF.

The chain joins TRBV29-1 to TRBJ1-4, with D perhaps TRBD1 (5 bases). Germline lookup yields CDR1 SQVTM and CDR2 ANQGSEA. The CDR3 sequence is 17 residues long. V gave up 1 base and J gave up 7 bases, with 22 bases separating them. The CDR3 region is CSVEAARDEQGGEKLFF. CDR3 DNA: TGCAGCGTTGAAGCGGCACGCGATGAGCAGGGTGGTGAAAAACTGTTTTTT.

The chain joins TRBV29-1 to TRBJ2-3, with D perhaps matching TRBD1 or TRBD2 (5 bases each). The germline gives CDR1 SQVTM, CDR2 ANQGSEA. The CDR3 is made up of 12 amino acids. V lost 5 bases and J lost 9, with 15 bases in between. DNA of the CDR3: TGCAGCGTTCGGGACGGGATAGACACGCAGTATTTT. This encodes CSVRDGIDTQYF.

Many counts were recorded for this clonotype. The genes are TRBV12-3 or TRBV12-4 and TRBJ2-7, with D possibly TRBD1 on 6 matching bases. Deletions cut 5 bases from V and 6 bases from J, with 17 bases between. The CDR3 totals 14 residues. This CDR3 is CASSRWGRGREQYF. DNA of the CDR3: TGTGCCAGCAGTCGGTGGGGCAGGGGACGCGAGCAGTACTTC.

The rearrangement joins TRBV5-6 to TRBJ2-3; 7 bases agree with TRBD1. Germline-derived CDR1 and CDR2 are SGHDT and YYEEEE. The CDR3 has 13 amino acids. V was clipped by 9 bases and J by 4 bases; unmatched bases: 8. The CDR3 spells CATTGVSADTQYF. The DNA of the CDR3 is TGTGCCACCACAGGGGTATCGGCAGATACGCAGTATTTT.

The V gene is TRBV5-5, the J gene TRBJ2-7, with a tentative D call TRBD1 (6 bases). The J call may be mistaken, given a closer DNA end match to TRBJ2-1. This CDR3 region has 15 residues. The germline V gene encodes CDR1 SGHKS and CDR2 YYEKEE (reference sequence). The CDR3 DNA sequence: TGTGCCAGCAGCGCTCGGGACACCTTATCCTACGAGCAGTTCTTC. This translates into CASSARDTLSYEQFF.

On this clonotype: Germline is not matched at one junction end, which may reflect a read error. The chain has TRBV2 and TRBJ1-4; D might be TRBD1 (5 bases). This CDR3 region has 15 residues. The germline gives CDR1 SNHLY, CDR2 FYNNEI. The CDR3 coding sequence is TGTACCAGCAGTGATAACAGGAGGTCTAATGAAAAACTGTTTTTT. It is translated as CTSSDNRRSNEKLFF. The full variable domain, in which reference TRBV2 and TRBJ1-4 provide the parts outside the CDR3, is EPEVTQTPSHQVTQMGQEVILRCVPISNHLYFYWYRQILGQKVEFLVSFYNNEISEKSEIFDDQFSVERPDGSNFTLKIRSTKLEDSAMYFCTSSDNRRSNEKLFFGSGTQLSVL.

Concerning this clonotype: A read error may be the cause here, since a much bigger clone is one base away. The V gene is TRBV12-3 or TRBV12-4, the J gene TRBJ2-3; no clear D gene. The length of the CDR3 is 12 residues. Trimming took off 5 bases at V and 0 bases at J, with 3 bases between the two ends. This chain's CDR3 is CASSNSTDTQYF. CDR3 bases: TGTGCCAGCAGTAATAGCACAGATACGCAGTATTTT.

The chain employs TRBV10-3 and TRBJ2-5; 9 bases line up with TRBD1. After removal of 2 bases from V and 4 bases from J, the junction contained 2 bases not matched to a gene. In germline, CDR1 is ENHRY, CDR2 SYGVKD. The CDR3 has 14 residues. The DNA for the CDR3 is TGTGCCATCAGTGAGACAGGGGGCGTAGAGACCCAGTACTTC. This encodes CAISETGGVETQYF.

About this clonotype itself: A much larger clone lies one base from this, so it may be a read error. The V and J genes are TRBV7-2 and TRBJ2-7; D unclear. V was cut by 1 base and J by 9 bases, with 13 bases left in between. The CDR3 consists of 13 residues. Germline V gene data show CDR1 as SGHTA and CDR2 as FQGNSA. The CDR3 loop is CASSLGPFNGQYV. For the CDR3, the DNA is TGTGCCAGCAGCTTAGGACCTTTTAATGGGCAGTACGTC.

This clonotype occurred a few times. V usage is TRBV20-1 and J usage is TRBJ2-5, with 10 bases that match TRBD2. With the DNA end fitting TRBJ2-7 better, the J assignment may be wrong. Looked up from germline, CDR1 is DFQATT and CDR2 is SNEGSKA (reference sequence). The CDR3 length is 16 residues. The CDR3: CSARGGELAGTYEQYF. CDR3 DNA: TGCAGTGCTAGAGGTGGTGAACTAGCGGGAACCTACGAGCAGTACTTC.

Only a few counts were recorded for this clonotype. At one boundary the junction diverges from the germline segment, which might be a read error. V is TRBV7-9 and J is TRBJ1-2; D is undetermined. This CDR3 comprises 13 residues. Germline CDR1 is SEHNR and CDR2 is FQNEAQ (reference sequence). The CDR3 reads CVSSLSSDYGYTF. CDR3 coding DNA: TGTGTCAGCAGCCTCAGTTCTGACTATGGCTACACCTTC.